One sample yielded the 19 T cell receptor beta chains listed below, sequenced in a study of T-cell reconstitution after alpha-beta-depleted transplantation in children. Preparation of the TCRbeta library used unique molecular identifiers. TCRdb fed the PCR reads into MiXCR, producing one record per CDR3 protein. The table lists 350,000 to 500,000 distinct CDR3 sequences, roughly two fifths of them singletons, with 27% in the top ten. The specimen comprised PBMCs, sampled before TCRalphabeta/CD19-depleted stem cell transplant. The receptor source for this set is a girl aged 2 to 10 with aplastic anemia, due to receive a stem cell transplant.

Ten or more counts support this clonotype. The V gene is TRBV20-1, the J gene TRBJ2-7; D is perhaps TRBD2 (6 bases). Germline V gene sequence: CDR1 DFQATT, CDR2 SNEGSKA (reference sequence). Trimming took 3 bases from V and 5 from J, leaving 11 bases between them. The CDR3 length is 12 residues. DNA of the CDR3: TGCAGTGCTAGCGGGAGAAGAAACGAGCAGTACTTC. Residues: CSASGRRNEQYF.

The V call is TRBV12-3 or TRBV12-4, the J call TRBJ2-6; 11 nucleotides align to TRBD1. The CDR3 sequence is 18 residues long. The J segment lost 1 base and the V segment lost 6 bases, leaving 8 bases of the junction unmatched. The DNA for the CDR3 is TGTGCCAGCAGAAACCCGGGACAGGGGGGTTCTGGGGCCAACGTCCTGACTTTC. It encodes CASRNPGQGGSGANVLTF.

This clonotype was detected a few times. The rearrangement links TRBV19 to TRBJ2-2; 10 positions agree with TRBD2. V shed 4 bases, J shed 0 bases, and the junction held 2 bases outside the gene matches. The CDR3 sequence is 16 residues long. Germline V gives CDR1 LNHDA, CDR2 SQIVND (reference sequence). CDR3 amino acids: CASSTSGGTNTGELFF. The CDR3 DNA sequence: TGTGCCAGTAGTACTAGCGGGGGAACGAACACCGGGGAGCTGTTTTTT.

The chain has TRBV5-1 and TRBJ2-7; TRBD1 matches 7 bases. This CDR3 has 16 amino acids. The trim removed 0 bases at V and 2 bases at J, leaving 8 bases unmatched. Germline V gene lookup returns CDR1 SGHRS and CDR2 YFSETQ. The CDR3: CASSLGPDRLTYEQYF. Here the CDR3 DNA reads TGCGCCAGCAGCTTGGGCCCGGACAGGCTAACCTACGAGCAGTACTTC.

The V gene is TRBV7-3, the J gene TRBJ1-5, with D perhaps matching TRBD1 (5 bases). This CDR3 has 17 residues. The V end was cut by 4 bases, the J end by 0 bases, with 16 bases between. The V gene's germline CDR1 is SGHTA and CDR2 FQGTGA. The CDR3 sequence: CASSSRSGISSNQPQHF. DNA for the CDR3: TGTGCCAGCAGCTCCCGGTCAGGGATATCTAGCAATCAGCCCCAGCATTTT.

The rearrangement joins TRBV4-1 to TRBJ2-7; tentatively, D is TRBD1 or TRBD2 (5 bases each). The V end lost 1 base, the J end lost 3 bases, and 16 bases lay between the germline ends. In germline, CDR1 is MGHRA, CDR2 YSYEKL. CDR3 size: 16 residues. CDR3 region: CASSQAWTRGDYEQYF. In DNA form, the CDR3 reads TGCGCCAGCAGCCAAGCCTGGACACGAGGGGACTACGAGCAGTACTTC.

V and J are TRBV7-8 and TRBJ1-2, with TRBD1 as a possible D gene (6 bases). This CDR3 has 17 amino acids. V was pared by 5 bases and J by 5 bases, with 24 bases between. Germline V gene sequence: CDR1 SGHVS, CDR2 FQNEAQ. The CDR3 nucleotides read TGTGCCAGCAGCCCGCGAGTCCAGGGGAGCGGCTCATATGGCTACACCTTC. Amino acids: CASSPRVQGSGSYGYTF. The full variable domain, its missing parts supplied by reference TRBV7-8 and TRBJ1-2, is GAGVSQSPRYKVAKRGQDVALRCDPISGHVSLFWYQQALGQGPEFLTYFQNEAQLDKSGLPSDRFFAERPEGSVSTLKIQRTQQEDSAVYLCASSPRVQGSGSYGYTFGSGTRLTVV.

The chain recombines TRBV28 with TRBJ1-2, with TRBD1 matching over 10 bases. Germline V gives CDR1 MDHEN, CDR2 SYDVKM. This CDR3 spans 16 amino acids. V dropped 8 bases and J dropped 0; count of bases not matched to a gene: 9. This CDR3 reads CASRGDRGLSNYGYTF. CDR3 DNA: TGTGCCAGCCGAGGGGACAGGGGCCTCTCTAACTATGGCTACACCTTC.

The V and J genes are TRBV5-1 and TRBJ2-3, with D unclear. V lost 1 base to trimming and J lost 6 bases, with 12 bases between them. Germline lookup yields CDR1 SGHRS and CDR2 YFSETQ. This CDR3 has 14 amino acids. The CDR3 DNA sequence: TGCGCCAGCAGCTTGATGGGCTCTCGGGATACGCAGTATTTT. Translating it yields CASSLMGSRDTQYF.

This clonotype has a count of ten or more. This chain joins TRBV25-1 and TRBJ2-5; D is undetermined. The CDR3 loop spans 12 amino acids. Germline CDR1 MGHDK, CDR2 SYGVNS. Between the trimmed V and J ends, which lost 3 bases and 5 bases, there was a span of 7 bases. CDR3 loop: CASSDSTETQYF. In DNA, the CDR3 is TGTGCCAGCAGTGATAGCACGGAGACCCAGTACTTC.

J is TRBJ2-7 and V is TRBV2; D uncertain. CDR3 length: 13 residues. Trimming removed 4 bases at V and 2 bases at J, with 9 bases between. Germline V gives CDR1 SNHLY, CDR2 FYNNEI. CDR3 amino acids: CASSVDSPYEQYF. CDR3 bases: TGTGCCAGCAGTGTTGACTCCCCCTACGAGCAGTACTTC.

There are a few counts of this clonotype. The rearrangement joins TRBV6-1 to TRBJ1-2, with D tentatively TRBD1 (6 bases). Looked up from germline, CDR1 is MNHNS and CDR2 is SASEGT. Trimming removed 6 bases from V and 1 base from J, with 9 bases in between. The CDR3 totals 13 residues. The CDR3 loop is CASRPDSNYGYTF. The CDR3 DNA is TGTGCCAGCAGACCGGACAGTAACTATGGCTACACCTTC.

This clonotype was recorded at least ten times. V usage is TRBV12-3 or TRBV12-4 and J usage is TRBJ1-1, with D hard to call. Trimming pared 5 bases from V and 1 base from J, leaving 11 bases between. The CDR3 is 14 amino acids. The CDR3, as DNA: TGTGCCAGCAGTCCTAGCATCGGGAACACTGAAGCTTTCTTT. Translated, it gives CASSPSIGNTEAFF.

The chain joins TRBV6-1 to TRBJ2-7; either TRBD1 or TRBD2 may supply D (5 bases each). CDR3 length: 15 residues. CDR1 and CDR2 (germline): MNHNS, SASEGT. Trimming removed 3 bases at V and 2 bases at J, with 14 bases between. CDR3 sequence (DNA): TGTGCCAGCAGTGAGGAACCGGGACGGACCTACGAGCAGTACTTC. Translation gives CASSEEPGRTYEQYF.

This clonotype was counted between two and nine times. The V and J genes are TRBV11-2 and TRBJ1-1; no clear D. The V end lost 4 bases, the J end lost 1 base, and 10 bases lay between the germline ends. The CDR3 has 14 residues. Looked up from germline, CDR1 is SGHAT and CDR2 is FQNNGV. The DNA for the CDR3 is TGTGCCAGCAGCTCAGGACTGGCGAACACTGAAGCTTTCTTT. Amino acid sequence: CASSSGLANTEAFF.

This clonotype was seen at least ten times. The chain has TRBV15 and TRBJ2-1; TRBD2 might be the D (6 bases). Germline values: CDR1 LNHNV, CDR2 YYDKDF (reference sequence). Deletions cut 0 bases from V and 5 bases from J, with 14 bases between. The CDR3 runs to 16 residues. The CDR3 spells CATSRDRGSINNEQFF. As DNA, the CDR3 is TGTGCCACCAGCAGAGACCGGGGGAGTATCAACAATGAGCAGTTCTTC.

This clonotype was observed a handful of times. The rearrangement joins TRBV27 to TRBJ1-5; possibly TRBD1 for D (5 bases). Per the germline V gene, CDR1 is MNHEY and CDR2 is SMNVEV (reference sequence). The CDR3 runs to 13 residues. V shed 1 base and J shed 7 bases, with 8 bases lying between them. The CDR3 protein is CASSLYGDQPQHF. CDR3 DNA sequence: TGTGCCAGCAGTTTATACGGGGACCAGCCCCAGCATTTT.

This clonotype was seen a few times. This chain connects TRBV5-6 to TRBJ1-2, with D tentatively TRBD1 (5 bases). The V end was cut by 2 bases, the J end by 8 bases, with 16 bases between. Germline CDR1 is SGHDT and CDR2 is YYEEEE. The CDR3 extends over 14 amino acids. The CDR3 loop reads CASSFRRVRVGYTF. The CDR3 DNA is TGTGCCAGCAGCTTCCGCAGGGTTAGAGTGGGCTACACCTTC.

This clonotype has ten or more counts. The rearrangement links TRBV5-1 to TRBJ2-2, with TRBD1 as a possible D gene (6 bases). Trimming stripped 0 bases from V and 4 bases from J, with 7 bases between. The CDR3 is 14 amino acids. The germline CDR1 and CDR2 sequences are SGHRS and YFSETQ. The CDR3 here is CASSLDRATGELFF. Written as DNA, the CDR3 is TGCGCCAGCAGCTTGGACAGGGCCACCGGGGAGCTGTTTTTT. The whole variable domain, filled in from reference TRBV5-1 and TRBJ2-2, reads KAGVTQTPRYLIKTRGQQVTLSCSPISGHRSVSWYQQTPGQGLQFLFEYFSETQRNKGNFPGRFSGRQFSNSRSEMNVSTLELGDSALYLCASSLDRATGELFFGEGSRLTVL.